This T cell receptor (beta chain) was sequenced in a study of breast tumors, draining lymph nodes, adjacent tissues. Breast cancer patients provided tissue from their axillary draining lymph nodes. Study-level results: Findings are consistent with lymph node origin and intratumoral expansion of most tumor T cells. Compared with basal-like, luminal-like tumors shared significantly more repertoire with nontumor tissue. Compared with lymph nodes, tumors were less diverse; compared with nontumor tissue, more. The lymph node origin of tumor T cells was framed as consistent with a hypothesis, not demonstrated.

TCRdb re-derived calls from the multiplex PCR reads in MiXCR, one entry per CDR3 protein. The top ten clones hold 2% to 2.5% of a sample with under 85,000 distinct CDR3 sequences, around 20% of them seen once. This clonotype was seen repeatedly, ten times or more. The target antigen is unknown. V was trimmed by 2 bases and J by 3 bases, leaving 10 bases between them. The CDR3 has 14 residues. CDR1 is LGHNT, CDR2 FRNRAP, per germline. The receptor was derived from a female donor with breast cancer. Some clones in this sample may be carry-over from other donors' samples. The source material was axillary lymph node tissue. The chain combines TRBV12-5 with TRBJ1-2; D gene uncertain. The CDR3, as DNA: TGTGCTAGTGGTTTGATACCCCGGGACTATGGCTACACCTTC. It is translated as CASGLIPRDYGYTF. Full variable domain (missing parts from reference TRBV12-5 and TRBJ1-2): DARVTQTPRHKVTEMGQEVTMRCQPILGHNTVFWYRQTMMQGLELLAYFRNRAPLDDSGMPKDRFSAEMPDATLATLKIQPSEPRDSAVYFCASGLIPRDYGYTFGSGTRLTVV.